Listed here is a single T cell receptor (beta chain). This clone was counted a few times. No cognate antigen has been identified for it. No much larger clonotype is one base removed from it; base qualities were not supplied. This sample stems from a study of beta chain features in type 1 diabetes (dated by TCRdb to 2017 to 2018). About the study as a whole: Mean age, gender distribution, total cell number and subset yield did not differ between patients and healthy donors. In the study, TCRB repertoires of sorted circulating CD4+ T cell subsets from recently diagnosed type 1 diabetes patients were compared with those of matched healthy donors. Naive and central memory subsets were obtained from all 28 donors, but regulatory and stem cell-like memory subsets were isolated from only 8 patients and roughly 8 healthy donors. A total of roughly 100,000,000 sorted cells were examined across all samples, and the number of cells per subset was strongly correlated with RNA yield.

The entire amount of isolated RNA was reverse transcribed using the High Capacity cDNA Reverse Transcription Kit, so the sequenced TCRB transcripts were expressed ones. Deep immunoSEQ sequencing was performed on naive, central memory and regulatory T cell samples, with an average of around 3.4 million total reads per sample. Sorted cells were lysed in RLT buffer, and RNA was extracted using DNase-treated RNeasy Micro or Mini kits according to cell number. Each cell subset was processed on its own to prevent cross-contamination, while patient and healthy donor samples were processed together. The immunoSEQ multiplex PCR was used to amplify TCRB sequences from cDNA, generating 87-bp fragments that spanned the CDR3 region. Sequencing of the amplicons was done on the Illumina HiSeq platform. Under the source paper's analysis protocol: PCR bias was corrected computationally using synthetic template baselines, and reads within Hamming distance 2 were collapsed, with unmergeable singletons discarded. Reads were aligned against IMGT so that V, D and J genes, CDR3 length and insertions or deletions at six rearrangement sites could be assigned. Within each subset, clonotype counts were normalized to the number of sorted cells before true diversity and Gini coefficients were calculated with the tcR R package. Repertoire sharing was quantified using the overlap coefficient calculated on TCRB nucleotide sequences. As a proxy for the pre-selection repertoire, out-of-frame TCRB sequences from naive cells were analyzed. The source is immuneACCESS, and TCRdb retained only in-frame sequences with V and J called. Part of the clones is not carried over; for the studies checked, unresolved V genes explain less than half of this, and the remainder is unexplained. V and J calls and clone size are as listed in that table; D and trimming were resolved from the DNA. The sample table shows hundreds of thousands of clones, and about a sixth are seen once. The top ten hold more than 0.08% of the sample.

Study-level results and caveats: Type 1 diabetes patients showed a moderate but significant shortening of TCRB CDR3 length in all four CD4+ subsets. Because cDNA was sequenced instead of genomic DNA, highly expressing activated cells could be over-represented, though the groups showed no difference in activation or CD3 levels. Naive, central memory and regulatory TCRB repertoires appeared to be more similar among patients than among healthy donors. PCR may preferentially amplify shorter templates, but because patient and control samples were amplified and corrected together, any resulting skew would affect both groups equally. Because small numbers of individuals were included in the HLA sub-analyses, any influence of HLA type on TCRB rearrangement was left unresolved. Fewer insertions and more nucleotide deletions at VDJ recombination sites were observed in patients with type 1 diabetes, implying thymic rearrangement abnormalities.

Each donor gave one peripheral blood draw, about 100 mL on average, collected into heparinised tubes. Using a panel that included CD45RO, CCR7, CD25, CD127, CD95 and CD27, naive, central memory, regulatory and stem cell-like memory CD4+ T cells were sorted on a BD FACSAria II. A purity above 98% was achieved for all sorted populations. PBMCs were isolated immediately by Lymphoprep density gradient centrifugation and stained directly without culture. So that batch effects would be minimized, each experiment stained and sorted samples in pairs, pairing one healthy donor with one patient. V was cut back by 3 bases and J by 6 bases, leaving a gap of 8 bases between them. The CDR3 starts with the cysteine, ends with the phenylalanine, and has 13 residues. The DNA shown is the 39-base CDR3, in frame from base 1.

Sequencing was performed on naive CD4+ T cells from blood. This sample's cell subset or site label indicates: true naive CD4+ T cells. This TCR came from a man aged 18 to 30 in good health. The chain was built from TRBV23-1 and TRBJ2-2, with TRBD1 as a weak D call on 6 bases. TRBV23-1 is an ORF, with its function uncertain. This receptor has the CDR3 CASSHTGPGELFF. DNA sequence: TGCGCCAGCAGTCACACAGGGCCCGGGGAGCTGTTTTTT.